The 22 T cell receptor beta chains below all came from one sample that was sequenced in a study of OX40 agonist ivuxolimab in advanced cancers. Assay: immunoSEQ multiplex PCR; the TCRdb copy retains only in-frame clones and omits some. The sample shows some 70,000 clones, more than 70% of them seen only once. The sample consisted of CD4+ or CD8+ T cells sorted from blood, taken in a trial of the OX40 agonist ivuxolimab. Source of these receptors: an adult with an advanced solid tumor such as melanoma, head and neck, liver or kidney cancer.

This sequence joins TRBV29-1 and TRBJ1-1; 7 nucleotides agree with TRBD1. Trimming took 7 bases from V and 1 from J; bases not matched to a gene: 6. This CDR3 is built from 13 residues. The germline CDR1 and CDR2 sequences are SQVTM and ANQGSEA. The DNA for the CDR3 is TGCAGCGACGTAGGACAGGCGAACACTGAAGCTTTCTTT. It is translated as CSDVGQANTEAFF.

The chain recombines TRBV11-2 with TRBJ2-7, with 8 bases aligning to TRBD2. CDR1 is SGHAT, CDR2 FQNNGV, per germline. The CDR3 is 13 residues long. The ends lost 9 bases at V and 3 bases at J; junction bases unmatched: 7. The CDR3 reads CAREWGTSYEQYF. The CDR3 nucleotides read TGTGCCAGGGAATGGGGGACTAGCTACGAGCAGTACTTC.

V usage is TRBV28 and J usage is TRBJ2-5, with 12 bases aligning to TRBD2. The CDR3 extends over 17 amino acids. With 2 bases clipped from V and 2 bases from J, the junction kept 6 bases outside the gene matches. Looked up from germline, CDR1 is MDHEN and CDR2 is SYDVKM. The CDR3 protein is CASSLHPSGRGQETQYF. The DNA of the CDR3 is TGTGCCAGCAGTTTACACCCTAGCGGGAGGGGTCAAGAGACCCAGTACTTC.

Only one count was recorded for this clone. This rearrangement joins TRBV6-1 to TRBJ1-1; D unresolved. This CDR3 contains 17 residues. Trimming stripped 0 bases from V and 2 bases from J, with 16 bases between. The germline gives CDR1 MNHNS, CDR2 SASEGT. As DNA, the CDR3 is TGTGCCAGCAGTGAAGCCCGTATGGGGTTGGGTAACACTGAAGCTTTCTTT. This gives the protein CASSEARMGLGNTEAFF.

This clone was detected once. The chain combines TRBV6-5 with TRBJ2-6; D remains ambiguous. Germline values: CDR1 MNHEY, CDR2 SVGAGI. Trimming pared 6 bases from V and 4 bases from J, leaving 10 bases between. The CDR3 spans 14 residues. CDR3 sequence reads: CASRKAGGANVLTF. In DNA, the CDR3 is TGTGCCAGCAGAAAGGCCGGCGGGGCCAACGTCCTGACTTTC.

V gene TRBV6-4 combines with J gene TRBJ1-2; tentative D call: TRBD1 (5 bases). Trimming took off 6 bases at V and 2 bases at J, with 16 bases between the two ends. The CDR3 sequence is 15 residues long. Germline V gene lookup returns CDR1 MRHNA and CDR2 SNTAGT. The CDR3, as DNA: TGTGCCAGCAGCCCTCGGCTGGGGGAAAACTATGGCTACACCTTC. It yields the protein CASSPRLGENYGYTF.

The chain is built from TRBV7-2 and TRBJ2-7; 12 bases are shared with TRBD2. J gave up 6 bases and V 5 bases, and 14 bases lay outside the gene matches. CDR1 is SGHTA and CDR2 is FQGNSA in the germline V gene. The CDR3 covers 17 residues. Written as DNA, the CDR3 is TGTGCCAGCAGCCTAAAAGCCGTCGGACTAGCGGGATTCGAGCAGTACTTC. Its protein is CASSLKAVGLAGFEQYF.

This CDR3 is CASSYNRRDEQYF. DNA of the CDR3: TGTGCCAGCAGTTACAATCGGAGGGACGAGCAGTACTTC. The chain employs TRBV6-5 and TRBJ2-7; a weak D match, TRBD2 (6 bases). V lost 2 bases and J 5 bases, leaving 10 bases between the germline ends. Germline V gene sequence: CDR1 MNHEY, CDR2 SVGAGI. The CDR3 covers 13 residues.

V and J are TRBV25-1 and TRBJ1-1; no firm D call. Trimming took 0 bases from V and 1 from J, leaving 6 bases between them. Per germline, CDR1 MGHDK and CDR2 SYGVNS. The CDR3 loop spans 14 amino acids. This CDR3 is CASSEYPENTEAFF. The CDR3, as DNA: TGTGCCAGCAGTGAATATCCTGAGAACACTGAAGCTTTCTTT. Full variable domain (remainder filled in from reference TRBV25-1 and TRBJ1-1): EADIYQTPRYLVIGTGKKITLECSQTMGHDKMYWYQQDPGMELHLIHYSYGVNSTEKGDLSSESTVSRIRTEHFPLTLESARPSHTSQYLCASSEYPENTEAFFGQGTRLTVV.

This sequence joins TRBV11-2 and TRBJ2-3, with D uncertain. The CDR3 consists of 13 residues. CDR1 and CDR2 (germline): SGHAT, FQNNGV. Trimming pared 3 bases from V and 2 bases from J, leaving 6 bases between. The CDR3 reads CASSLTDTDTQYF. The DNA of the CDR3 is TGTGCCAGCAGCTTGACGGACACAGATACGCAGTATTTT.

CDR3 nucleotide sequence: TGTGCCAGCAGCTTTACAGGGAAAAATGAGCAGTTCTTC. Its translation is CASSFTGKNEQFF. This sequence joins TRBV7-9 and TRBJ2-1, with a tentative D call TRBD1 (6 bases). CDR1 and CDR2 (germline): SEHNR, FQNEAQ (reference sequence). This CDR3 is built from 13 residues. The V gene lost 3 bases and the J gene lost 7 bases, with 10 bases spanning the gap.

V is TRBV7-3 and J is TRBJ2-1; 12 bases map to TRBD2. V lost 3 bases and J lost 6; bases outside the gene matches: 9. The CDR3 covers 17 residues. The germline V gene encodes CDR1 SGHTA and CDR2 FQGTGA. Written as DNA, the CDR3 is TGTGCCAGCAGCTTGACCTCGGGACTAGCGGGTACCAATGAGCAGTTCTTC. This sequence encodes CASSLTSGLAGTNEQFF.

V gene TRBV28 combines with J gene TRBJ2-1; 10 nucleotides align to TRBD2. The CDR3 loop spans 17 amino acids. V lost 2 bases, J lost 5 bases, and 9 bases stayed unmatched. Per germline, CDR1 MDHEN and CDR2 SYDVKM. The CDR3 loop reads CASSLLSSGSSDNEQFF. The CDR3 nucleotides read TGTGCCAGCAGTTTACTTTCTAGCGGGAGTTCGGACAATGAGCAGTTCTTC.

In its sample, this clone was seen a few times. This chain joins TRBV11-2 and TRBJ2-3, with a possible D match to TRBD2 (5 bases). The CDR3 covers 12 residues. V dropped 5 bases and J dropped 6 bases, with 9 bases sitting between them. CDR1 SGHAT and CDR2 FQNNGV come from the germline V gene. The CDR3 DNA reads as TGTGCCAGCAGCCCGGCGGGCGATACGCAGTATTTT. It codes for CASSPAGDTQYF.

CDR3 in amino acids: CASSQVGGLPQETQYF. The CDR3 DNA sequence: TGCGCCAGCAGCCAAGTGGGGGGACTACCCCAAGAGACCCAGTACTTC. The chain carries TRBV4-3 and TRBJ2-5; 7 bases fit TRBD2. The CDR3 covers 16 residues. Trimming took 1 base from V and 1 from J; bases not matched to a gene: 6. The V gene's germline CDR1 is LGHNA and CDR2 YSLEER.

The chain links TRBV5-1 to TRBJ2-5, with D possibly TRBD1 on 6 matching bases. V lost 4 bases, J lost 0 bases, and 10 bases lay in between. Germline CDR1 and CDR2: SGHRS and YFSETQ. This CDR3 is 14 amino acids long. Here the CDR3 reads CASSLRDNQETQYF. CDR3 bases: TGCGCCAGCAGCCTCAGGGACAACCAAGAGACCCAGTACTTC.

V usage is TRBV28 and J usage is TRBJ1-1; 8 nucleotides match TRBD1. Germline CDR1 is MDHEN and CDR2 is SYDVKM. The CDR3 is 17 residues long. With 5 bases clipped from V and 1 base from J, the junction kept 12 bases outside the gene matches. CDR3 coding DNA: TGTGCCAGCAGTCTACCTTCTCCAGGGGGCGGGAACACTGAAGCTTTCTTT. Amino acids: CASSLPSPGGGNTEAFF.

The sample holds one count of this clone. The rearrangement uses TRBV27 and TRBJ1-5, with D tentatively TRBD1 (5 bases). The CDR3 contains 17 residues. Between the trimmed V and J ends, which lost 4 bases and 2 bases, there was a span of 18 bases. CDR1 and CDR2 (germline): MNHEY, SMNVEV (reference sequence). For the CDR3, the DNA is TGTGCCAGCAGTTACAGGCACCGGGACGGAGGCAATCAGCCCCAGCATTTT. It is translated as CASSYRHRDGGNQPQHF.

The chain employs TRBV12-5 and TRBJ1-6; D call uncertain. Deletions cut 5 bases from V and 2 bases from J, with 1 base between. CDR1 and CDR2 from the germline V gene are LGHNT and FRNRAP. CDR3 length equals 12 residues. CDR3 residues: CASGAYNSPLHF. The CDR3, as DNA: TGTGCTAGTGGTGCCTATAATTCACCCCTCCACTTT.

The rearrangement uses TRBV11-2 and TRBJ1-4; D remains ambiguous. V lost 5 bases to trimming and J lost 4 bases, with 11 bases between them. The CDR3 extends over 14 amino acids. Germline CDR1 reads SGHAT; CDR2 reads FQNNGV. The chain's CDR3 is CASSRPRDNEKLFF. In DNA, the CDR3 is TGTGCCAGCAGCCGTCCCAGAGATAATGAAAAACTGTTTTTT.

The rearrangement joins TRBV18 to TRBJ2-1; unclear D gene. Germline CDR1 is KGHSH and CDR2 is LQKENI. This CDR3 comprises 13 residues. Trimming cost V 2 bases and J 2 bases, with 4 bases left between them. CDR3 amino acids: CASSPDPYNEQFF. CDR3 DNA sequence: TGTGCCAGCTCACCAGACCCCTACAATGAGCAGTTCTTC.

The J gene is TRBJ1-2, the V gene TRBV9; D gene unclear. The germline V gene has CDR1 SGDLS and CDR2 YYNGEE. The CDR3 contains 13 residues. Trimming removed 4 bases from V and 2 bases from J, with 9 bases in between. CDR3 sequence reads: CASSKGTNYGYTF. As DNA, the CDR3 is TGTGCCAGCAGCAAGGGAACGAACTATGGCTACACCTTC.